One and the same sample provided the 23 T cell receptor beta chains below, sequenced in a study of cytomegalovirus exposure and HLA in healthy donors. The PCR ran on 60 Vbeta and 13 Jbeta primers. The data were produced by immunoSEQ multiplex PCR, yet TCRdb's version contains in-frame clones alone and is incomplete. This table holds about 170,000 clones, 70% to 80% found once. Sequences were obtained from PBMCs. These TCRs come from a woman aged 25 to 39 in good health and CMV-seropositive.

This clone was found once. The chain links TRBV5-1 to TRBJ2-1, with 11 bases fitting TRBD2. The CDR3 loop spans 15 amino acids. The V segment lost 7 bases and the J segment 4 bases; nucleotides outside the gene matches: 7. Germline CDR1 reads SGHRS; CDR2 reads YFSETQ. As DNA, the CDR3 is TGCGCCAGCCTGGGGGGGACTAGCGGTTACAATGAGCAGTTCTTC. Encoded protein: CASLGGTSGYNEQFF.

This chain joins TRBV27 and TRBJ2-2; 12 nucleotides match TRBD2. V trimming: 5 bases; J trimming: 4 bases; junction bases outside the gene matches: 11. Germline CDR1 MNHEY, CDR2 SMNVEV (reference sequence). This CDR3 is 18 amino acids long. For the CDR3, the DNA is TGTGCCAGCAGTCGCCCCTCTACTAGCGGGAGGACCACCGGGGAGCTGTTTTTT. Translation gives CASSRPSTSGRTTGELFF.

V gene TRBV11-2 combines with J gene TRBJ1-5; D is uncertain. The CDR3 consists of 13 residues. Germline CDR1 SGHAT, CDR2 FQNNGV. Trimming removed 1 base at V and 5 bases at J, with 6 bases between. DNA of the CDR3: TGTGCCAGCAGCTTAGTCTCCTATCAGCCCCAGCATTTT. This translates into CASSLVSYQPQHF.

CDR3 coding DNA: TGTGCCAGCAGTTACGCAGACTGGAGCTCTGGGGCCAACGTCCTGACTTTC. The encoded protein is CASSYADWSSGANVLTF. This sequence joins TRBV28 and TRBJ2-6; no firm D call. Germline V gene lookup returns CDR1 MDHEN and CDR2 SYDVKM. V was shortened by 4 bases and J by 0 bases, with 13 bases between the two germline ends. The length of the CDR3 is 17 residues.

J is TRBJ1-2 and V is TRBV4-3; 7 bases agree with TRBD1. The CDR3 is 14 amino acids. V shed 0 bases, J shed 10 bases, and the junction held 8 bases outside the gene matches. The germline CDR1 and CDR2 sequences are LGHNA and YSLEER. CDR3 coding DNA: TGCGCCAGCAGCCAAGATCCCAGGGGGACCCCCTACACCTTC. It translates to CASSQDPRGTPYTF.

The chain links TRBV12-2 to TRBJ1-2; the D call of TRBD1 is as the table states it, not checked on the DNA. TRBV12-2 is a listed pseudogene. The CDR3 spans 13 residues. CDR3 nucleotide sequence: TGTGCAAGTCGCTACAGAATGGGCTATGGCTACACCTTC. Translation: CASRYRMGYGYTF.

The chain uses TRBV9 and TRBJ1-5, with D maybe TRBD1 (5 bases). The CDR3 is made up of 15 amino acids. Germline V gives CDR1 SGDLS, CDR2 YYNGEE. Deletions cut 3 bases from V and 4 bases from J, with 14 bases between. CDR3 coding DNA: TGTGCCAGCAGCGCATCAGGGCTGGGGAATCAGCCCCAGCATTTT. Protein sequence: CASSASGLGNQPQHF.

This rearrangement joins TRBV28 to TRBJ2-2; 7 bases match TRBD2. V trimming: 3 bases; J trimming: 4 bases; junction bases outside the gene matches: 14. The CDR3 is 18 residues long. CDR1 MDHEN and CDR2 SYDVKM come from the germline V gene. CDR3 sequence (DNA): TGTGCCAGCAGTTTCTATCCCGCCGGGAGGAAGGGCACCGGGGAGCTGTTTTTT. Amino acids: CASSFYPAGRKGTGELFF.

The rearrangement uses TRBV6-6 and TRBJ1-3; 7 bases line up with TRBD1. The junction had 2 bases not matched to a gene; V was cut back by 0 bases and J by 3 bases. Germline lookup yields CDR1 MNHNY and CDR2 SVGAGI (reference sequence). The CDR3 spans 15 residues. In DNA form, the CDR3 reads TGTGCCAGCAGTTACTCGAACAGGGGTGGAAACACCATATATTTT. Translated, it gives CASSYSNRGGNTIYF.

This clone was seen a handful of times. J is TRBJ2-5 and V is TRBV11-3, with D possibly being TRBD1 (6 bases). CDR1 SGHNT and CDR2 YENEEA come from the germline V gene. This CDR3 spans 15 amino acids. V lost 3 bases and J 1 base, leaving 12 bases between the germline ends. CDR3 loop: CASSFIDRPQETQYF. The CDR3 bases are TGTGCCAGCAGCTTCATCGACAGGCCCCAAGAGACCCAGTACTTC.

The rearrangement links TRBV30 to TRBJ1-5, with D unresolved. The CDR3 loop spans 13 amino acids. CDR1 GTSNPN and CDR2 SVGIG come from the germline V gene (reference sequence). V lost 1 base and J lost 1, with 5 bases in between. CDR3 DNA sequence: TGTGCCTGGAGTGGAGGAAGCAATCAGCCCCAGCATTTT. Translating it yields CAWSGGSNQPQHF.

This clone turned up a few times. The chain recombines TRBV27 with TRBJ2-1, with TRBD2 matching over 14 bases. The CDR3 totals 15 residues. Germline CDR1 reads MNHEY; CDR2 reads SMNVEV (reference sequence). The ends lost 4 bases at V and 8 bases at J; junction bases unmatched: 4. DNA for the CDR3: TGTGCCAGCAGTTCAGGGACTAGCGGGAGTGATGAGCAGTTCTTC. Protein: CASSSGTSGSDEQFF.

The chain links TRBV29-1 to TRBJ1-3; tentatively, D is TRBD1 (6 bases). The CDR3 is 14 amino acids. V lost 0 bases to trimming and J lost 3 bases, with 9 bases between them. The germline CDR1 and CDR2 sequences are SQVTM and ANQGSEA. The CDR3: CSVEDGQSGNTIYF. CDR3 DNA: TGCAGCGTTGAAGATGGACAGAGTGGAAACACCATATATTTT.

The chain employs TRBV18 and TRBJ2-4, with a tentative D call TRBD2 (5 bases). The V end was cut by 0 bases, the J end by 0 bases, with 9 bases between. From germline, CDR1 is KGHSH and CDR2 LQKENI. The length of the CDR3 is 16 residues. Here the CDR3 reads CASSPPDGLAKNIQYF. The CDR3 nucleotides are TGTGCCAGCTCACCACCCGACGGACTAGCCAAAAACATTCAGTACTTC.

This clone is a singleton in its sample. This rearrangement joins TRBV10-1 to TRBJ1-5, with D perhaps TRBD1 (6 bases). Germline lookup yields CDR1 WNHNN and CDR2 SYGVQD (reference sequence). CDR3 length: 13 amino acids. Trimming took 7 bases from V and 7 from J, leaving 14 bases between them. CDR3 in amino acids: CASNHRVGQPQHF. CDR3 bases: TGCGCCAGCAACCACAGGGTCGGCCAGCCCCAGCATTTT.

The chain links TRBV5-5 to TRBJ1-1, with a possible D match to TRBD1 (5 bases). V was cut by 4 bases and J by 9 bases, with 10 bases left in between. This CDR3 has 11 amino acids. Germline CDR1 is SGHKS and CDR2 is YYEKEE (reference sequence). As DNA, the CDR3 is TGTGCCAGCAGCAGGACATTCCAAGCTTTCTTT. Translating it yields CASSRTFQAFF.

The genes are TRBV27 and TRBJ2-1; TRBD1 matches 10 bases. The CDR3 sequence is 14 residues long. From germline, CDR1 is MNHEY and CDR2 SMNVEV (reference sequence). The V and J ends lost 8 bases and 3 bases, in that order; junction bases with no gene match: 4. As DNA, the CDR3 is TGTGCCAGCGGGACAGGGGTCCGCTACAATGAGCAGTTCTTC. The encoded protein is CASGTGVRYNEQFF.

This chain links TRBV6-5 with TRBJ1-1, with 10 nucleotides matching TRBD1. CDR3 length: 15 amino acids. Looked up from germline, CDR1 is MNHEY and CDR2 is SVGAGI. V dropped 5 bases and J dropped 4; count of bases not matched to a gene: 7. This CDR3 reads CASSPGTGVFTEAFF. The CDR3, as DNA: TGTGCCAGCAGTCCCGGGACAGGGGTCTTCACTGAAGCTTTCTTT.

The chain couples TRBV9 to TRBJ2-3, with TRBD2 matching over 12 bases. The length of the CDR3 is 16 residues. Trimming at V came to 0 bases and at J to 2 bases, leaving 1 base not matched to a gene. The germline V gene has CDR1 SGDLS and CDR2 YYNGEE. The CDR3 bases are TGTGCCAGCAGCGTAGGGACTAGCGGGACCACAGATACGCAGTATTTT. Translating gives CASSVGTSGTTDTQYF.

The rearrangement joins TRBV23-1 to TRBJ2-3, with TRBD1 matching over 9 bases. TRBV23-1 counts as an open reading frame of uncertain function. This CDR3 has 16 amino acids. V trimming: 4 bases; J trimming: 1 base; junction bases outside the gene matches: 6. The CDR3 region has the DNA TGCGCCAGCAGTCCCCCCACAGGGGGCCGCACAGATACGCAGTATTTT. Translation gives CASSPPTGGRTDTQYF.

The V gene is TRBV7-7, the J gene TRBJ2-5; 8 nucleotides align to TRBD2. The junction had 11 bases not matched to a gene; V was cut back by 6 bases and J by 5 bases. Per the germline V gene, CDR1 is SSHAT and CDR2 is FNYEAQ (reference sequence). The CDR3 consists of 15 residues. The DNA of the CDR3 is TGTGCCAGCAGTCTCCCGGGGGGGGGAATGGAGACCCAGTACTTC. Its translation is CASSLPGGGMETQYF.

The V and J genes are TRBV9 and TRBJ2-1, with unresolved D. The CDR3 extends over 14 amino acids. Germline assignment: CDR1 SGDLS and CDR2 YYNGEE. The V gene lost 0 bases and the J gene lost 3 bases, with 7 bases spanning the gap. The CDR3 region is CASSVDDFYNEQFF. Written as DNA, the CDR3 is TGTGCCAGCAGCGTAGACGACTTCTACAATGAGCAGTTCTTC.

The CDR3 DNA reads TGTGCTAGTGGTTTGGTAAGGGGCGGTCTTCGAAAAGGTGTAGACAATGAGCAGTTCTTC. Its protein is CASGLVRGGLRKGVDNEQFF. The rearrangement links TRBV12-5 to TRBJ2-1, with D maybe TRBD1 (5 bases). V was trimmed by 0 bases and J by 5 bases, leaving 26 bases between them. The germline V gene encodes CDR1 LGHNT and CDR2 FRNRAP. The CDR3 is 20 residues long.